Sequencing of this T cell receptor (beta chain) was carried out in a study of spatial heterogeneity in lung cancer. Study overall: Sequencing covered available follow-up PBMC samples collected a median of about two years after resection.

Indicated time point: blood at routine non-recurrence follow-up after resection. Sequencing covered unsorted whole RNA taken from tumor, nontumor lung or frozen PBMC. The table lists this clonotype with many counts. MiXCR, applied by TCRdb to the 5' RACE reads, yields one record per CDR3 protein. Found here are under 150,000 distinct CDR3 sequences, roughly an eighth of them singletons; the top ten hold roughly 15%. The length of the CDR3 is 16 residues. The germline V and J ends were trimmed by 10 bases and 2 bases, with 21 bases remaining between them. Germline V lookup: CDR1 MDHEN, CDR2 SYDVKM. V usage is TRBV28 and J usage is TRBJ1-5; a possible D gene is TRBD1 (5 bases). This receptor was identified in a male donor with early-stage non-small cell lung cancer. The sequencing used PBMCs, collected at follow-up. The CDR3 protein is CATLMAGSSGNQPQHF. CDR3 DNA: TGTGCCACCCTGATGGCAGGGAGCAGTGGCAATCAGCCCCAGCATTTT.